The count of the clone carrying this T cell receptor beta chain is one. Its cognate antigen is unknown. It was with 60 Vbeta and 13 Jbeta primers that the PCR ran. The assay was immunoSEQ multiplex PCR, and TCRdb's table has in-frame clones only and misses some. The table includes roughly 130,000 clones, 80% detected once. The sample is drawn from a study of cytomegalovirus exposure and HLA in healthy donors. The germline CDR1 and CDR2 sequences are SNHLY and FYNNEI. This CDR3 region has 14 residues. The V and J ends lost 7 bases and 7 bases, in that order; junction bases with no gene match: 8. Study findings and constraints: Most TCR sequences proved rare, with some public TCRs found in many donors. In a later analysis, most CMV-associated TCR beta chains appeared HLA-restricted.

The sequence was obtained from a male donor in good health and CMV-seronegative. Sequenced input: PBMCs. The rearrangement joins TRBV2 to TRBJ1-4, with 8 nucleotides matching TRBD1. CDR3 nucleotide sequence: TGTGCCAGCAACCCAGGACAGGGCTCTGAAAAACTGTTTTTT. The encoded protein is CASNPGQGSEKLFF.